This T cell receptor (beta chain) was sequenced during a study of blood T cell repertoires in COVID-19 (dated by TCRdb to 2018 to 2021). Broadly, across the study: Samples covering the acute and convalescent phases of COVID-19 were provided by collaborators in the United States, Italy and Spain. The material from the prospective study consisted of cDNA or gDNA derived from T cells, B-cell-depleted T cells, or PBMCs. The repertoires were made available in a free public database intended to serve as a resource for research on the immune response to SARS-CoV-2. HLA class I and class II types, where available, came from metadata supplied by the sample provider rather than from assay-based typing. The dataset comprised deeply sampled blood TCRbeta repertoires from subjects exposed to, actively infected with, or recovered from COVID-19. Nearly every sample came with metadata listing a de-identified subject ID, COVID-19 status, age in years and sex. The samples were drawn from two sources: the first 160 participants of the ongoing ImmuneRACE study, and 1,254 subjects contributed by 6 global collaborators. General conclusions and limits of the study: The quantity of clinical and demographic metadata differed by source and by participant and was supplied without curation.

The immunoSEQ Assay, a bias-controlled multiplex PCR, was used to amplify TCRbeta CDR3 regions from genomic DNA. The paper's processing steps were these. Nucleated cell counts per sample were estimated from amplification of reference gene primers within the assay. Sequence reads were collapsed and filtered to measure the absolute abundance of every unique TCRbeta CDR3 rearrangement. For each sample, productive Simpson clonality was calculated by taking the square root of Simpson's diversity index across productive rearrangements. The table was pulled from immuneACCESS by TCRdb, which kept in-frame rearrangements only. Such tables lose some clones; where checked, under half of the loss comes from unresolved V genes, and the rest has no known cause. V and J calls and clone size follow that table, whereas D and trimming were derived from the DNA. Here the sample has roughly 95,000 clones; around 80% occur a single time. The ten largest clones take up 6% to 7.5% of the sample.

Each collaborating institution followed its own protocols to collect whole blood in K2EDTA tubes. For TCRbeta analysis, collaborators shipped samples in one of three forms: frozen whole blood, isolated PBMCs, or DNA extracted from either of those sample types. Concerning this clone: The specificity of this receptor is unknown. The record has no base qualities; no much larger clone is one base away.

The germline V gene encodes CDR1 SEHNR and CDR2 FQNEAQ (reference sequence). The CDR3 numbers 14 residues from cysteine through phenylalanine. Of all the DNA, just the CDR3 is kept, 42 bases in frame from base 1. Trimming takes 8 bases from V and 3 bases from J, and the germline ends sit 13 bases apart. The chain links TRBV7-9 with TRBJ2-2; a weak D assignment points to TRBD2 (5 bases agree). This receptor was taken from a man between 50 and 59 years old with active or convalescent COVID-19. The sample consisted of peripheral blood. DNA sequence: TGTGCCAGCGCCATGCTAGCACACACCGGGGAGCTGTTTTTT. This translates into CASAMLAHTGELFF.